This TCR beta chain stems from a study of cytomegalovirus exposure and HLA in healthy donors. Findings and limits, study-wide: Among TCR beta chains, those listed as cytomegalovirus-associated numbered about 160.

60 Vbeta and 13 Jbeta primers were used in PCR. Libraries were prepared by immunoSEQ multiplex PCR; TCRdb keeps only in-frame clonotypes and omits some of them. This sample has approximately 160,000 clones, with over 70% found just once. Details on this clone: The target antigen is unknown.

CDR1 is SGHAT, CDR2 FQNNGV, per germline. The CDR3 has 14 amino acids. V shed 1 base, J shed 4 bases, and the junction held 1 base outside the gene matches. The chain links TRBV11-2 to TRBJ2-5; 9 nucleotides match TRBD1. The sequence was collected from a woman aged 45-59 years in good health and CMV-seropositive. The sample consisted of PBMCs. CDR3: CASSLVDRGETQYF. The CDR3 DNA sequence: TGTGCCAGCAGCTTAGTGGACAGGGGAGAGACCCAGTACTTC.